The clone carrying this T cell receptor (beta chain) came up a few times. Its antigen is still unknown. Every isolated RNA sample was fully reverse transcribed, so sequencing captured expressed TCRB transcripts. Clones were sequenced by immunoSEQ multiplex PCR, and TCRdb holds only the in-frame ones, with some missing. The sample includes some 270,000 clones, about 8% of them seen just once. This sample was included in a study of beta chain features in type 1 diabetes. In the study overall: In all, approximately 100,000,000 sorted cells from all samples were analyzed.

Study-level points and caveats: PCR might favor shorter templates, but any such skew would affect patients and controls equally. There was a moderate but significant shortening of TCRB CDR3s in all four CD4+ subsets of Type 1 diabetes patients.

Germline V gene data show CDR1 as SGHNT and CDR2 as YYREEE (reference sequence). The V gene end was trimmed by 1 base and the J gene end by 5 bases; junction bases not matched to a gene: 5. This CDR3 comprises 14 residues. The rearrangement joins TRBV5-4 to TRBJ1-2, with 7 bases that match TRBD1. Sample: central memory CD4+ T cells from blood. The source is a woman between 18 and 30 years old in good health. The DNA of the CDR3 is TGTGCCAGCAGCTTGACAGGGGTAGAGTATGGCTACACCTTC. This gives the protein CASSLTGVEYGYTF.